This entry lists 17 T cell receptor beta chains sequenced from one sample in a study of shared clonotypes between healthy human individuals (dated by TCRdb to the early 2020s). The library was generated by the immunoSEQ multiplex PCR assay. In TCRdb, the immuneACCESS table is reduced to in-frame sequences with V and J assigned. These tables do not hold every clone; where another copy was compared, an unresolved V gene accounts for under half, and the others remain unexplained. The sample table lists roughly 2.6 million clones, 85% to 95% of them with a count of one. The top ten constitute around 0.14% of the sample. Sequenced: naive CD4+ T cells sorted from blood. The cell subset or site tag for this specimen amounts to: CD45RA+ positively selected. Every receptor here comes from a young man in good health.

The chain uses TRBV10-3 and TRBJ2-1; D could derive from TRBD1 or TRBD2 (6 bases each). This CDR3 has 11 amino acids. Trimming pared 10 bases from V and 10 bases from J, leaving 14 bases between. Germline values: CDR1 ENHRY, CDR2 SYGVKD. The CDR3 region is CATRGGQEQFF. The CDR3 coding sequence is TGTGCCACCAGAGGGGGGCAGGAGCAGTTCTTC.

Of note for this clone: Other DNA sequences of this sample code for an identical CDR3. CDR3 protein: CASSLGQGADTQYF. In nucleotides, the CDR3 is TGCGCCAGCAGCTTGGGGCAGGGAGCAGATACGCAGTATTTT. This chain connects TRBV5-1 to TRBJ2-3; D tentatively fits TRBD1 or TRBD2 (5 bases each). The V end lost 0 bases, the J end lost 4 bases, and 9 bases lay between the germline ends. CDR1 is SGHRS, CDR2 YFSETQ, per germline. CDR3 length: 14 amino acids.

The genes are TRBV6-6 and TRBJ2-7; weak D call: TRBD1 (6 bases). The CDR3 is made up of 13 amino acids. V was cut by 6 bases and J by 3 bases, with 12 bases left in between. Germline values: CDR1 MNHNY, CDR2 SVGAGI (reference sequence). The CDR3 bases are TGTGCCAGCAGCGTGGACAGAAACTACGAGCAGTACTTC. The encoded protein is CASSVDRNYEQYF.

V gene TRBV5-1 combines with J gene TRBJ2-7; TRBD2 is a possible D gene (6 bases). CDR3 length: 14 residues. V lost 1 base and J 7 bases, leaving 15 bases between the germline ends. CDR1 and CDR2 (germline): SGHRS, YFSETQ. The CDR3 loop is CASSLRQAGSEQYF. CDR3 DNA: TGCGCCAGCAGCTTGAGGCAGGCGGGGAGTGAGCAGTACTTC.

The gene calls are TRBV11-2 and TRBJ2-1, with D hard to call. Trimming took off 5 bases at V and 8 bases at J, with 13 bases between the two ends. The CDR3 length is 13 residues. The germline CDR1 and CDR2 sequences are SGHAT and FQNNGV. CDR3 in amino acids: CASSAPSGDEQFF. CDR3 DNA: TGTGCCAGCAGCGCGCCTTCCGGCGATGAGCAGTTCTTC.

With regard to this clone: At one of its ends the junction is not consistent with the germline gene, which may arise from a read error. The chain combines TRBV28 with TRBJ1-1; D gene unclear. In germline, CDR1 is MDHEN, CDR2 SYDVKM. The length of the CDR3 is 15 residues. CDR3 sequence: CASSFAGPGNPEAFF. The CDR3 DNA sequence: TGTGCCAGCAGTTTTGCCGGGCCCGGGAACCCTGAAGCTTTCTTT.

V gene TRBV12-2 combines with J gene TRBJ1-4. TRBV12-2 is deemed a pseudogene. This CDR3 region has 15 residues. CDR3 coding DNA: TGTGCAAGTCGCTTGGGGTGGGAGGGGCCTGAAAAACTGTTTTTT. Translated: CASRLGWEGPEKLFF.

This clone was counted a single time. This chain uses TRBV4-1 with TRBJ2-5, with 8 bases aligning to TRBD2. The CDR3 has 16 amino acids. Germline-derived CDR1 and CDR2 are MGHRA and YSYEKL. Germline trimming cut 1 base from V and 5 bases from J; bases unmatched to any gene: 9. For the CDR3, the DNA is TGCGCCAGCAGCCAAGTCTTCCCGGGACTAGGGGAGACCCAGTACTTC. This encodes CASSQVFPGLGETQYF.

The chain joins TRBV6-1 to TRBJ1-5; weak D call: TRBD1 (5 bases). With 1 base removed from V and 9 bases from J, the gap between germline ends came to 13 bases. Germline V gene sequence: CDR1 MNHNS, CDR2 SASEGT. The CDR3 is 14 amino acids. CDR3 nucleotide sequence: TGTGCCAGCAGTGAAGGGGGCTTAGGAGGGCCCCAGCATTTT. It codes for CASSEGGLGGPQHF.

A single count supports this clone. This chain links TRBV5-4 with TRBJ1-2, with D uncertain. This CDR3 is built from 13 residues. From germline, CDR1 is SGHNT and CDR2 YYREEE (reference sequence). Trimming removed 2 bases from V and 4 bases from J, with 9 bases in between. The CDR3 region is CASSFPGGYGYTF. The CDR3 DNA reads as TGTGCCAGCAGCTTTCCGGGAGGCTATGGCTACACCTTC.

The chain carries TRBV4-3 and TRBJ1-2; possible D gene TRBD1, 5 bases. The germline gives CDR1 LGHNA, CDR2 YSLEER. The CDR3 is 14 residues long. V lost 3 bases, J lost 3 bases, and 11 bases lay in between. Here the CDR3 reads CASSQTQEYYGYTF. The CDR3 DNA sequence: TGCGCCAGCAGCCAGACACAGGAATACTATGGCTACACCTTC.

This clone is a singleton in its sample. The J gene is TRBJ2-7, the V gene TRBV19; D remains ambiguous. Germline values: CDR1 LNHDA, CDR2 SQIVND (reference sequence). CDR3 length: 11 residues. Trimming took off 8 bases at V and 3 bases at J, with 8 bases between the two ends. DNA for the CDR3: TGTGCCAGTGAGGAAAACTACGAGCAGTACTTC. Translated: CASEENYEQYF.

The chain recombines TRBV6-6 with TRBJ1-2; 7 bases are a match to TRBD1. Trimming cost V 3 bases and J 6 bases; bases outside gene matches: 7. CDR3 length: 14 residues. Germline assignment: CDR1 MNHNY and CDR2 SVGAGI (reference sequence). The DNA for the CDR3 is TGTGCCAGCAGTTATCTTCGACAGGGAAATGGCTACACCTTC. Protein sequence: CASSYLRQGNGYTF.

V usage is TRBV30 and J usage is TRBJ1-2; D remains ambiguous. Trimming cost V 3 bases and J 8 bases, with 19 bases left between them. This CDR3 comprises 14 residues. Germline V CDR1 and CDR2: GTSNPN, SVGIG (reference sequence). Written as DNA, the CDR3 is TGTGCCTGGAGGGTCTTAGGACTTATTGGGGGCTACACCTTC. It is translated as CAWRVLGLIGGYTF.

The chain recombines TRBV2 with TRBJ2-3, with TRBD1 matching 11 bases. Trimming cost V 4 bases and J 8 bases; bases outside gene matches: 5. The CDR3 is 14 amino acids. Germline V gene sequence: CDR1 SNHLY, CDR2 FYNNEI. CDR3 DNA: TGTGCCAGCAGTGCCGGGACAGGGGGTCTTACGCAGTATTTT. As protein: CASSAGTGGLTQYF.

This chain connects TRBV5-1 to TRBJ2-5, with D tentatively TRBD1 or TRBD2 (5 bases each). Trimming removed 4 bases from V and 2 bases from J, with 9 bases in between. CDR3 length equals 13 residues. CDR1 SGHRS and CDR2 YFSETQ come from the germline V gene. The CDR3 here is CASSMGPQETQYF. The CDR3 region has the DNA TGCGCCAGCAGCATGGGACCACAAGAGACCCAGTACTTC.

This chain's CDR3 is CASSAYTGGKSPLHF. CDR3 sequence (DNA): TGTGCCAGCAGCGCTTACACAGGGGGCAAGTCACCCCTCCACTTT. The rearrangement links TRBV9 to TRBJ1-6; TRBD1 matches at 9 bases. With V trimmed by 3 bases and J by 10 bases, 8 bases remained unmatched. Germline V gives CDR1 SGDLS, CDR2 YYNGEE. The CDR3 runs 15 residues. Drawing the rest from reference TRBV9 and TRBJ1-6, the complete variable domain is DSGVTQTPKHLITATGQRVTLRCSPRSGDLSVYWYQQSLDQGLQFLIQYYNGEERAKGNILERFSAQQFPDLHSELNLSSLELGDSALYFCASSAYTGGKSPLHFGNGTRLTVT.